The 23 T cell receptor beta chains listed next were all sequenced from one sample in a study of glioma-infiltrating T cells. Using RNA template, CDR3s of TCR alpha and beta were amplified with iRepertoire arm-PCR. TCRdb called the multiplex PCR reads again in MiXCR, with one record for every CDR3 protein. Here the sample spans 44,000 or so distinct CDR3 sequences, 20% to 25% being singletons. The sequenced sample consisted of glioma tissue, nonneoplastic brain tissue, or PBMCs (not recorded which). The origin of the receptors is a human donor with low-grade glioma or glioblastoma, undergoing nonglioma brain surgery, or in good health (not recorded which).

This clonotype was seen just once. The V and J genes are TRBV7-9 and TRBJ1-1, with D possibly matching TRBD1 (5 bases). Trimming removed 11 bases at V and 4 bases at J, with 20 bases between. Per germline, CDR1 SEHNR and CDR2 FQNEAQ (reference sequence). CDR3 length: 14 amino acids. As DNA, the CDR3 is TGTGCCCGCCGCCCCCTGTGGGGGACCACTGAAGCTTTCTTT. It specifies CARRPLWGTTEAFF.

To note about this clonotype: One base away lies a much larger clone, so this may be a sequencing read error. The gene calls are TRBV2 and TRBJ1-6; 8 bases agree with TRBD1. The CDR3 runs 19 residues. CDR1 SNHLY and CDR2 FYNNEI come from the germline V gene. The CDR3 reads CACSQWTGRRAIRNSPLHF. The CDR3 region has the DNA TGTGCCTGCAGTCAATGGACAGGGAGAAGGGCTATTAGGAATTCACCCCTCCACTTT.

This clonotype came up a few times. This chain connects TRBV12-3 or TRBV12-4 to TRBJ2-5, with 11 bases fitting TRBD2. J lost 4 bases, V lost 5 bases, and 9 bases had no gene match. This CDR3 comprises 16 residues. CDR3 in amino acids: CASSPVAGGRLETQYF. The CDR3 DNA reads TGTGCCAGCAGTCCGGTAGCGGGGGGGCGGTTAGAGACCCAGTACTTC.

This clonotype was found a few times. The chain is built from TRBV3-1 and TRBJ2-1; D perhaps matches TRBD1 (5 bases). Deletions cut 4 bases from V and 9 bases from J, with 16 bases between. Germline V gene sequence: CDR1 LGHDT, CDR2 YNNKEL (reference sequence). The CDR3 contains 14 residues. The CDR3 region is CASSRGSVDSEQFF. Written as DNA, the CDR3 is TGTGCCAGCAGCCGAGGAAGCGTCGACAGTGAGCAGTTCTTC.

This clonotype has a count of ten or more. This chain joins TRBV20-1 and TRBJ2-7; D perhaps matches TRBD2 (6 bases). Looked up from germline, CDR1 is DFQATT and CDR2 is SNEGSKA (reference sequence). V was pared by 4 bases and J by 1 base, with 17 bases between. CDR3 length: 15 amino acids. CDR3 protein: CSATYSGTGSYEQYF. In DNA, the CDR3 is TGCAGTGCTACCTACTCCGGGACTGGGTCCTACGAGCAGTACTTC.

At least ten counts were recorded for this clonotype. Here the CDR3 DNA reads TGTGCCAGCAGTAAATTCCGGGACAGGGGTTTTTACAATGAGCAGTTCTTC. This translates into CASSKFRDRGFYNEQFF. V and J are TRBV6-1 and TRBJ2-1; 10 bases are a match to TRBD1. Per the germline V gene, CDR1 is MNHNS and CDR2 is SASEGT. This CDR3 has 17 amino acids. V lost 5 bases and J lost 4; bases outside the gene matches: 11.

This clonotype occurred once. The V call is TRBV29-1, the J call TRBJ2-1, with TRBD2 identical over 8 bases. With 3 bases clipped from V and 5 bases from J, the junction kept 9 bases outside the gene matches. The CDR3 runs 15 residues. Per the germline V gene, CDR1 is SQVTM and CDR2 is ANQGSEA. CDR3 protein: CSVDSTSGGNNEQFF. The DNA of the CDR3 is TGCAGCGTTGATAGTACTAGCGGTGGGAACAATGAGCAGTTCTTC.

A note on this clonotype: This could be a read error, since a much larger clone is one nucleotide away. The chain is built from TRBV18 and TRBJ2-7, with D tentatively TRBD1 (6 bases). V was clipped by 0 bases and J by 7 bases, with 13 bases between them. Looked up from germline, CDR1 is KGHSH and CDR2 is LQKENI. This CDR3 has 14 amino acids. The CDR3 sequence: CASSPPTGPFEQYF. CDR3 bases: TGTGCCAGCTCACCACCCACAGGGCCTTTTGAGCAGTACTTC.

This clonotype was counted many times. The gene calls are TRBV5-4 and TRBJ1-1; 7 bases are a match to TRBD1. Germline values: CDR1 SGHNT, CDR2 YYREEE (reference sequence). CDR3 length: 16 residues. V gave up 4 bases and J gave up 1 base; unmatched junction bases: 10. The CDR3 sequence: CASSPTGRGRNTEAFF. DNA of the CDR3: TGTGCCAGCAGCCCGACAGGGAGAGGGAGGAACACTGAAGCTTTCTTT.

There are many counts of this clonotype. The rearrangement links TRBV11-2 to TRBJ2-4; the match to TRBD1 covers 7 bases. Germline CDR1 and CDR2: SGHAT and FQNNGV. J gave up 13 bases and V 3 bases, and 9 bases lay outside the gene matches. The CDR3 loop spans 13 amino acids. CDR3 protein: CASSFRTGRLQYF. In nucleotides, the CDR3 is TGTGCCAGCAGCTTCAGGACAGGTCGCTTACAGTACTTC.

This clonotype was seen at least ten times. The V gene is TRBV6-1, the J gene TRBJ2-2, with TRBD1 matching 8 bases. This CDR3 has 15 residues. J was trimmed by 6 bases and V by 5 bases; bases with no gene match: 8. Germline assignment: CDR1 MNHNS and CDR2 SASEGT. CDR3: CASSRTGYLAGELFF. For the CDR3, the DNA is TGTGCCAGCAGTAGGACAGGGTATCTGGCCGGGGAGCTGTTTTTT.

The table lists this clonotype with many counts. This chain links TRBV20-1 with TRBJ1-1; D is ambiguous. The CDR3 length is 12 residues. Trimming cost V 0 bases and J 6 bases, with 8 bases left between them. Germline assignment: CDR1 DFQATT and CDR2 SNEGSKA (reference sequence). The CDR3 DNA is TGCAGTGCTAGAGATCTGACCGCTGAAGCTTTCTTT. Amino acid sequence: CSARDLTAEAFF.

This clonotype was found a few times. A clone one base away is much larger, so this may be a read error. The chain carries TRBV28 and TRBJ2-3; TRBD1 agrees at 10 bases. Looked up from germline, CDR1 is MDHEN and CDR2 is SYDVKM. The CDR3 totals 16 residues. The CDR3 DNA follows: TGTGCCTGCAGTCCCTCCGGGACAGGGGTAGCAGATACGCAGTATTTT. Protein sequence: CACSPSGTGVADTQYF.

This CDR3 reads CASSLESTGGSQFF. In DNA form, the CDR3 reads TGTGCCAGCAGCTTAGAGAGTACAGGGGGCTCTCAGTTCTTC. The rearrangement links TRBV11-1 to TRBJ2-1; 9 nucleotides match TRBD1. This CDR3 has 14 amino acids. V lost 1 base and J lost 13; bases outside the gene matches: 8. CDR1 is SGHAT and CDR2 is FQDESV in the germline V gene (reference sequence).

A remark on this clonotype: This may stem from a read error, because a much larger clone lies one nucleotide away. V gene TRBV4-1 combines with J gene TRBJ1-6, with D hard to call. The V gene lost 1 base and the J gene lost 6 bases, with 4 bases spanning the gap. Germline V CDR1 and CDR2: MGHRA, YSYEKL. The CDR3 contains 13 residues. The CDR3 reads CASSQGVNSPLHF. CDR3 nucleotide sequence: TGCGCCAGCAGCCAAGGGGTTAATTCACCCCTCCACTTT.

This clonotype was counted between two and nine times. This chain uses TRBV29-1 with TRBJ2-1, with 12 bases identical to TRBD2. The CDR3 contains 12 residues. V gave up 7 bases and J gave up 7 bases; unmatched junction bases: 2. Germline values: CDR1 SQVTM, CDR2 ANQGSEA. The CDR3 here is CSAGTSGNEQFF. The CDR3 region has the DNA TGCAGCGCGGGGACTAGCGGGAATGAGCAGTTCTTC.

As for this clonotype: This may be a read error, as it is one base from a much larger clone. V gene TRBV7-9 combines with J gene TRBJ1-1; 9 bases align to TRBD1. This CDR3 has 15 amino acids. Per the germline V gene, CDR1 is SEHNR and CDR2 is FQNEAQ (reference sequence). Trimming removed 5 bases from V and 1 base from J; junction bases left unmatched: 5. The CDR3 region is CASSMGQGTNTEAFF. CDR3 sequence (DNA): TGTGCCAGCAGCATGGGACAGGGCACGAACACTGAAGCTTTCTTT.

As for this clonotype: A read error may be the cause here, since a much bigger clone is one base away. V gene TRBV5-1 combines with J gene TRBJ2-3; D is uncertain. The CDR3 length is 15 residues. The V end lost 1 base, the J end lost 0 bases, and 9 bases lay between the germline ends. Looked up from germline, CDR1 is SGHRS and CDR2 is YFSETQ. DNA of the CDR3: TGCGCCAGCAGCTTGATGGCATTCAGCACAGATACGCAGTATTTT. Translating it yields CASSLMAFSTDTQYF.

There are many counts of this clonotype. CDR3 bases: TGCAGTGCTAGGGTCAACATGGAAGCTAACTATGGCTACACCTTC. Protein product: CSARVNMEANYGYTF. This chain uses TRBV20-1 with TRBJ1-2; D is uncertain. The CDR3 consists of 15 residues. V was cut by 3 bases and J by 0 bases, with 14 bases left in between. The germline V gene has CDR1 DFQATT and CDR2 SNEGSKA (reference sequence).

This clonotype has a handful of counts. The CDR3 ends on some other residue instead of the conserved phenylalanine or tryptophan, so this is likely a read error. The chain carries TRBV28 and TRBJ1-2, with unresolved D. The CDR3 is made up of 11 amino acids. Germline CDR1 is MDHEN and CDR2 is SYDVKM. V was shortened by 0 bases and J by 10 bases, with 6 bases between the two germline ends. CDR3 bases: TGTGCCAGCAGTTTATGGGATGTCTACACCCTC. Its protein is CASSLWDVYTL.

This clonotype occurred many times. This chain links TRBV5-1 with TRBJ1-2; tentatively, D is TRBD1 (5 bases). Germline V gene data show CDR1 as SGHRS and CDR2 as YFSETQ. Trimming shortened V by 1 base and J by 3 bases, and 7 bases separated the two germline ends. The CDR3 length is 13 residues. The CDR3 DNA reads TGCGCCAGCAGCTTGCCGACAGACTATGGCTACACCTTC. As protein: CASSLPTDYGYTF.

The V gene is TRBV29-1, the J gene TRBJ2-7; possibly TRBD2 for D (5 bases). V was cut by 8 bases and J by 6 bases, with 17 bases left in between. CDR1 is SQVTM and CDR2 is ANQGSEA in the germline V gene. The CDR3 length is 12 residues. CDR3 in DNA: TGCAGCACCCGCAGTGGGAGAGGCGAGCAGTACTTC. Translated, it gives CSTRSGRGEQYF.

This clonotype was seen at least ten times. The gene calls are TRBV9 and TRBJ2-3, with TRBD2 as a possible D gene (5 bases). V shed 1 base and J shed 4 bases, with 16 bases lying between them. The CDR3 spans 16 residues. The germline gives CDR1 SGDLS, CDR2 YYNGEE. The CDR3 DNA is TGTGCCAGCAGCGTACTTTCTTCCCTCGGGGCAGATACGCAGTATTTT. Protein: CASSVLSSLGADTQYF.